This TCR beta chain was sequenced during a study of blood T cell repertoires in COVID-19 (dated by TCRdb to 2020 to 2022). Background for the entire study: Collaborator samples came from the United States, Italy and Spain and covered acute and convalescent phases of COVID-19. A freely available public database, intended as a resource for researchers studying the immune response to SARS-CoV-2, is where the repertoires were released. The samples were drawn from the first 160 participants of the ongoing ImmuneRACE study and from 1,254 subjects provided by 6 global collaborators. Deeply sampled blood TCRbeta repertoires from subjects exposed to, actively infected with, or recovered from COVID-19 were included in the dataset. The material from the prospective study consisted of cDNA or gDNA derived from T cells, B-cell-depleted T cells, or PBMCs. Where available, HLA class I and class II types were obtained from metadata supplied by the sample provider rather than from assay-based typing. A de-identified subject ID, COVID-19 status, age in years and sex were almost always included in the sample metadata. General study outcomes and caveats: The quantity of clinical and demographic metadata differed by source and by participant and was supplied without curation.

Samples from volunteer blood donors who had recovered from COVID-19 were contributed by a second Seattle source. Whole blood was collected in K2EDTA tubes by collaborating institutions according to the institutions' own protocols. For TCRbeta analysis, collaborators shipped samples as frozen whole blood, isolated PBMCs, or DNA extracted from either of those sample types. With regard to this clone: Its antigen remains unidentified. Base qualities were left out, and no much larger clone turns up one base away.

The immunoSEQ Assay, a bias-controlled multiplex PCR, was used to amplify TCRbeta CDR3 regions from genomic DNA. The paper's data handling went like this. The number of nucleated cells in each sample was estimated from the amplification of reference gene primers within the assay. To quantify the absolute abundance of each unique TCRbeta CDR3 rearrangement, sequence reads were collapsed and filtered. For each sample, productive Simpson clonality was calculated as the square root of Simpson's diversity index across productive rearrangements. TCRdb mirrors the immuneACCESS table, restricted to in-frame sequences. Some clones are absent from its copies; in checked studies, under half trace to an unresolved V gene, and the reason for the others is unknown. For V, J and clone size, that table is used; D and trimming come from the DNA. The sample table holds some 150,000 clones, of which about nine tenths were seen once. The top ten constitute about two fifths of the sample.

Trimming accounts for 5 bases at V and 6 bases at J, while the number of junction bases matched to no gene is 7. CDR1 and CDR2 (GTSNPN, SVGIG) derive from the germline V gene (reference sequence). The CDR3 covers 13 residues, taking in both the cysteine and the phenylalanine. Only the CDR3 DNA is retained, 39 bases long and in frame from the first base. This receptor was obtained from a man aged 45-60 years who had recovered from COVID-19. Here the chain combines TRBV30 and TRBJ1-1; 9 middle bases align to TRBD1. The sample taken for sequencing was peripheral blood. The DNA reads as follows: TGTGCCTGGGGACCCGACAGGGGGGCTGAAGCTTTCTTT. The translation is CAWGPDRGAEAFF.